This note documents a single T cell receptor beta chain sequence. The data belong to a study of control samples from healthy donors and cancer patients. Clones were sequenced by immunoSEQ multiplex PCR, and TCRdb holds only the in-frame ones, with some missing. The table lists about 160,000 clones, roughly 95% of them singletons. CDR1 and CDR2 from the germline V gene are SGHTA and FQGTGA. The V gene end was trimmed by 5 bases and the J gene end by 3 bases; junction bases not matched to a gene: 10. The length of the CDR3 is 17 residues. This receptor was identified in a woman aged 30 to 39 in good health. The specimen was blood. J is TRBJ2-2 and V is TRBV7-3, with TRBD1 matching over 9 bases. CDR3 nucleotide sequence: TGTGCCAGCAGCCCACTGACAGGGGGTTGGGACACCGGGGAGCTGTTTTTT. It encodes CASSPLTGGWDTGELFF.